A selection of T cell receptor beta chains follows, all from one sample in a study of radiation and T cells in renal cell carcinoma. TCRdb keeps only in-frame clones here, not all; method: immunoSEQ multiplex PCR. The sample lists more than 100,000 clones; more than 75% were seen once. The specimen was blood, collected from a patient whose treatment included radiotherapy and nephrectomy. The receptors shown here come from a woman in her seventies with renal cell carcinoma. The conserved cysteine and the conserved F or W are not part of the CDR3 here. Fields, in order: D gene, J gene, V gene, CDR3 protein. A D gene is named only where the DNA matches it firmly.

D gene: -
J gene: TRBJ2-1
V gene: TRBV11-2
CDR3 protein: ASSLFRGSSYNEQF

D gene: -
J gene: TRBJ1-2
V gene: TRBV7-2
CDR3 protein: ASSLAPGYT

D gene: -
J gene: TRBJ2-3
V gene: TRBV29-1
CDR3 protein: SAVGGRGDTQY

D gene: -
J gene: TRBJ2-7
V gene: TRBV11-2
CDR3 protein: ASSLAADYEQY

D gene: -
J gene: TRBJ2-3
V gene: TRBV9
CDR3 protein: ASSDRGVVTDTQY

D gene: TRBD1
J gene: TRBJ1-2
V gene: TRBV6-6
CDR3 protein: ASKLIGQGVGGYT

D gene: -
J gene: TRBJ1-2
V gene: TRBV2
CDR3 protein: ASSEEISYGYT

D gene: TRBD1
J gene: TRBJ2-7
V gene: TRBV28
CDR3 protein: ASRRFRQGAGEQY

D gene: TRBD2
J gene: TRBJ2-1
V gene: TRBV5-4
CDR3 protein: ASSHGLAGTYNEQF

D gene: -
J gene: TRBJ1-2
V gene: TRBV7-2
CDR3 protein: ASSLEQGISNYGYT

D gene: TRBD1
J gene: TRBJ1-6
V gene: TRBV5-4
CDR3 protein: ASSPDRGFNSPLH

D gene: -
J gene: TRBJ2-5
V gene: TRBV19
CDR3 protein: ASSTALHWGTQETQY